Listed here is a single T cell receptor beta chain. Its antigen is not identified. Reverse transcribed after extraction, RNA yielded cDNA as the sequencing template. Produced via immunoSEQ multiplex PCR; TCRdb's table is partial and in-frame only. The table lists 200,000 to 250,000 clones, approximately 70% of them singletons. The sample belongs to a study of CD8+ T cells in alopecia areata. Findings and limits, study-wide: With tofacitinib ongoing, many expanded lesional clones persisted in both scalp and blood. The study also sequences resident alphabeta T cells of normal skin in scalp samples. Researchers report lesional scalp, most notably alopecia totalis/universalis, outstripped normal scalp in clonality.

V gave up 3 bases and J gave up 7 bases, with 12 bases separating them. Germline assignment: CDR1 SGHVS and CDR2 FQNEAQ. This CDR3 has 13 amino acids. Noted treatment: oral pan-JAK inhibitor, 5-10 mg twice daily. Sorting from PBMCs produced CD4+ and CD8+ T cells. Source: CD4+ T cells sorted from blood, taken between weeks 43 and 45, from a patient treated with tofacitinib. The receptor was derived from a human donor with alopecia areata. V usage is TRBV7-8 and J usage is TRBJ2-5; the D is unclear. CDR3 protein: CASSLDEWLTQYF. The CDR3 DNA sequence: TGTGCCAGCAGCTTGGACGAATGGTTGACCCAGTACTTC.